This entry lists 2 T cell receptor beta chains sequenced from one sample in a study of T cell responses to AZD1222 COVID-19 vaccine. Clones were read by immunoSEQ multiplex PCR, and TCRdb kept only the in-frame ones, dropping some. Of some 180,000 clones in the sample, nearly 95% were seen once. The starting material was peripheral blood, obtained 28 days after the second AZD1222 dose. Receptors were obtained from an adult who received the AZD1222 COVID-19 vaccine.

The chain joins TRBV7-9 to TRBJ1-2; perhaps TRBD1 as D (6 bases). Germline CDR1 reads SEHNR; CDR2 reads FQNEAQ (reference sequence). V lost 3 bases and J 3 bases, leaving 11 bases between the germline ends. The length of the CDR3 is 14 residues. The CDR3 sequence is CASSFPGVDYGYTF. DNA of the CDR3: TGTGCCAGCAGCTTCCCAGGGGTGGACTATGGCTACACCTTC.

V usage is TRBV21-1 and J usage is TRBJ1-2; the table names TRBD1, a call not compared with the DNA. TRBV21-1 is assigned pseudogene status. The CDR3 loop spans 14 amino acids. The CDR3 is CASSKMNARDGYTF. CDR3 DNA sequence: TGTGCCAGCAGCAAAATGAATGCCAGGGATGGCTACACCTTC.